One sample yielded the 10 T cell receptor beta chains listed below, sequenced in a study of spatial heterogeneity in lung cancer. TCRdb re-called the 5' RACE reads with MiXCR, one entry per CDR3 protein. The profile shows nearly 50,000 distinct CDR3 sequences, 7.6% of them singletons. Sample time point: sample taken at primary tumor resection. Whole RNA from tumor, nontumor lung or frozen PBMC was sequenced unsorted. This material consisted of PBMCs, taken at surgery. These receptors were obtained from a female donor with early-stage non-small cell lung cancer.

This clonotype occurred once. The rearrangement joins TRBV20-1 to TRBJ2-3, with D hard to call. The CDR3 is 10 residues long. The germline CDR1 and CDR2 sequences are DFQATT and SNEGSKA (reference sequence). The germline V and J ends were trimmed by 2 bases and 5 bases, with 2 bases remaining between them. The CDR3 region is CSARLDTQYF. Written as DNA, the CDR3 is TGCAGTGCTAGACTAGATACGCAGTATTTT.

This clonotype was counted at least ten times. The chain recombines TRBV9 with TRBJ1-6; TRBD1 might be the D (6 bases). Germline CDR1 reads SGDLS; CDR2 reads YYNGEE. The CDR3 length is 15 residues. With 4 bases removed from V and 7 bases from J, the gap between germline ends came to 15 bases. CDR3 in DNA: TGTGCCAGCAGCTTCACGGGACATACCAATTCACCCCTCCACTTT. This encodes CASSFTGHTNSPLHF. The full variable domain, rest sourced from reference TRBV9 and TRBJ1-6, is DSGVTQTPKHLITATGQRVTLRCSPRSGDLSVYWYQQSLDQGLQFLIQYYNGEERAKGNILERFSAQQFPDLHSELNLSSLELGDSALYFCASSFTGHTNSPLHFGNGTRLTVT.

This rearrangement joins TRBV18 to TRBJ1-1, with D hard to call. The germline gives CDR1 KGHSH, CDR2 LQKENI. Trimming cost V 3 bases and J 7 bases, with 9 bases left between them. This CDR3 region has 12 residues. The CDR3 DNA follows: TGTGCCAGCTCACCCCCTTTGGGTGAAGCTTTCTTT. This gives the protein CASSPPLGEAFF. The whole variable domain, remainder taken from reference TRBV18 and TRBJ1-1, is NAGVMQNPRHLVRRRGQEARLRCSPMKGHSHVYWYRQLPEEGLKFMVYLQKENIIDESGMPKERFSAEFPKEGPSILRIQQVVRGDSAAYFCASSPPLGEAFFGQGTRLTVV.

This clonotype has only one observation. The chain combines TRBV2 with TRBJ2-1; 7 bases match TRBD1. The CDR3 covers 14 residues. Germline trimming cut 5 bases from V and 7 bases from J; bases unmatched to any gene: 8. CDR1 and CDR2 from the germline V gene are SNHLY and FYNNEI. The DNA for the CDR3 is TGTGCCAGCAGTTTGACAGGGACCTTTAATGAGCAGTTCTTC. Translated, it gives CASSLTGTFNEQFF.

This clonotype was seen repeatedly, ten times or more. The chain uses TRBV29-1 and TRBJ1-1; TRBD1 aligns across 10 bases. This CDR3 is 13 amino acids long. The V gene's germline CDR1 is SQVTM and CDR2 ANQGSEA. V dropped 6 bases and J dropped 1; count of bases not matched to a gene: 2. CDR3 sequence reads: CSVRTGGNTEAFF. The CDR3 coding sequence is TGCAGCGTCAGGACAGGGGGGAACACTGAAGCTTTCTTT.

This clonotype was found a few times. J is TRBJ2-1 and V is TRBV7-8; 7 positions match TRBD2. With 5 bases clipped from V and 3 bases from J, the junction kept 10 bases outside the gene matches. The CDR3 loop spans 16 amino acids. From germline, CDR1 is SGHVS and CDR2 FQNEAQ. The CDR3 sequence: CASSAGQRGYYNEQFF. CDR3 coding DNA: TGTGCCAGCAGCGCCGGCCAGCGGGGATACTACAATGAGCAGTTCTTC.

This clonotype was seen a handful of times. The V call is TRBV20-1, the J call TRBJ1-4; TRBD1 matches 10 bases. The trim removed 5 bases at V and 8 bases at J, leaving 11 bases unmatched. Germline V gives CDR1 DFQATT, CDR2 SNEGSKA (reference sequence). This CDR3 has 15 amino acids. Here the CDR3 DNA reads TGCAGTGCTCACCTGTCCGGGACAGGGGCCGAAAAACTGTTTTTT. Its translation is CSAHLSGTGAEKLFF.

The J gene is TRBJ1-1, the V gene TRBV7-8; D might be TRBD1 (6 bases). Trimming stripped 5 bases from V and 11 bases from J, with 27 bases between. The V gene's germline CDR1 is SGHVS and CDR2 FQNEAQ. The CDR3 is 16 residues long. The CDR3 protein is CASSQTRGSNRERAFF. The CDR3 nucleotides are TGTGCCAGCAGCCAAACAAGAGGGAGTAACAGGGAGAGGGCTTTCTTT.

This sequence joins TRBV12-3 or TRBV12-4 and TRBJ1-1; no clear D. This CDR3 has 13 residues. V lost 6 bases and J 0 bases, leaving 8 bases between the germline ends. CDR3 sequence (DNA): TGTGCCAGCAGGTCCTCTATGAACACTGAAGCTTTCTTT. Translating gives CASRSSMNTEAFF.

The chain couples TRBV19 to TRBJ1-5; D uncertain. V dropped 2 bases and J dropped 0 bases, with 17 bases sitting between them. Per germline, CDR1 LNHDA and CDR2 SQIVND (reference sequence). CDR3 length: 18 amino acids. Here the CDR3 DNA reads TGTGCCAGTAGTATAATCGGTGTATTGGGTTATAGCAATCAGCCCCAGCATTTT. Encoded protein: CASSIIGVLGYSNQPQHF.